This TCR beta chain was sequenced for a study of shared clonotypes between healthy human individuals (dated by TCRdb to the early 2020s). Background on the whole study: The cohort comprised two women and a few men aged 18 to 49 years. Blood TCR repertoires of about five healthy adults were deeply sequenced to estimate repertoire size and the extent of clonotype sharing between individuals. To increase sequencing depth and limit assay-specific biases, TCR repertoire library preparation and sequencing were carried out by different laboratories using diverse techniques. Each donor's leukapheresis produced roughly between about 0.8 and 8.9 billion PBMCs. For each donor, CD4 naive and CD4 memory were each given three plates, CD8 naive was given two plates, and CD8 memory was given one plate.

The donors were healthy, HIV-negative adults who had no recently reported acute infections or vaccinations. Only Caucasian adults living in Nashville, Tennessee, USA were represented among the donors. Magnetic negative selection was used to enrich CD4+ T cells, after which naive cells were positively selected on CD45RA and the negative fraction became the memory subset. Blood was collected by leukapheresis, and PBMCs were isolated by Ficoll-Histopaque density gradient centrifugation and then cryopreserved in liquid nitrogen vapor phase. Purity and quantity of every magnetically sorted T cell population were checked by analytical flow cytometry. Genomic DNA was isolated from each sorted fraction and quantified by UV absorbance on a Nanodrop 2000c. Overall study results and their limits: Incomplete sequencing was indicated by rarefaction of sorted-subset datasets, despite the large sequencing depth. Because the study included a small number of donors, the genetic and exposure-history diversity represented was limited. Compared with non-shared clonotypes, clonotypes shared by all four sorted-subset donors had higher generation probabilities. Sampling was limited to blood, and TCR repertoires in tissue likely differ from TCR repertoires in blood. Estimated clonotype richness was generally larger for naive than for memory subsets. When several donors were compared, the shared fraction of clonotypes was about 5% for naive CD4, about 4% for naive CD8, more than 2% for memory CD4, and 0.4% for memory CD8. Based on pairwise subsampling, the degree of clonotype sharing among donors was expected to be affected by sequencing depth.

As for this clone: Its antigen is unknown. Nothing much larger sits one base from this clone, and base qualities are not available.

The CDR3 contains 15 residues, cysteine and phenylalanine counted. Solely the CDR3 DNA is kept, with 45 bases framed from the first base. V is cut by 6 bases and J by 2 bases, and the space between the germline ends is 15 bases. The germline V gene (reference sequence) supplies CDR1 MNHEY and CDR2 SMNVEV. Using the deep immunoSEQ assay, multiplex PCR amplified TCR CDR3 regions from genomic DNA. Extracted genomic DNA from each cell subset was spread evenly across all wells of several immunoSEQ 96-well plates, with each plate serving as a replicate. For sorted subsets, 200 to 250 ng of genomic DNA, equivalent to 25,000 to 35,000 T cell genomes, went into each replicate PCR. The purified libraries were quantified using a Qubit 3.0 fluorometer, sized with a Bioanalyzer 2100, and then quantified again using the KAPA Library Quantification kit. Every immunoSEQ 96-well plate was sequenced on a separate single-read 150-cycle Illumina NextSeq 550 flow cell. Per the source publication's procedure: Because the immunoSEQ output held only junctional sequences and lacked quality scores, the filtering could not match the filtering applied to full-length reads. Sequences were annotated with PyIR, a Python wrapper for IgBLAST v1.9, and V/J genes and CDR3 were assigned using IMGT germline references. Reads with weak V/J assignments (E-value above 1e-6), missing CDR3, stop codons, out-of-frame junctions, or ambiguous translated residues were removed. V3J clonotypes were defined as sequences sharing the same inferred V gene, J gene, and CDR3 amino acid sequence. Percentage overlap between repertoires was calculated by dividing the number of shared unique clonotypes by the size of the smaller repertoire. Richness of each repertoire was evaluated using RTK rarefaction, the Chao1 estimator, and Recon v2.1 estimates of unobserved clonotypes. OLGA was used to compute generation probabilities for all TCRbeta clonotypes that the gDNA method yielded from a few donors. TCRdb took over this immuneACCESS table, retaining in-frame rearrangements with V and J assigned. Such tables are incomplete; in checked studies, under half of the missing clones stem from an unresolved V gene, and the remainder is unexplained. The V and J calls and clone size were taken over from that table, and D and trimming were inferred from the DNA. The sample records approximately 2.1 million clones, 85% to 95% of which are singletons. The biggest ten clones account for under 0.45% of the sample.

The sequenced sample consisted of naive CD4+ T cells from PBMCs. In light of the paper, this sample's cell subset or site label describes: CD45RA+ positively selected. The sequence was collected from a man aged 18 to 30 in good health. Some clones in this sample may be carry-over from other donors' samples. The rearranged segments are TRBV27 and TRBJ2-3; the D gene could be either TRBD1 or TRBD2, each agreeing at 7 bases. The CDR3 protein sequence reads: CASSHQGGLTDTQYF. The DNA sequence is given as TGTGCCAGCAGCCACCAGGGGGGGCTCACAGATACGCAGTATTTT.